Below are 24 T cell receptor beta chains sequenced from a single sample in a study of CD8 T cells in Susac syndrome (dated by TCRdb to about 2019). Library prep was done by the immunoSEQ multiplex PCR assay. RNA was extracted with the RNeasy kit and roughly 0.45 to 1 ug was reverse transcribed using random hexamers. TCRdb handled the public reads itself, with Q25 trimming in fastp and clone calling in MiXCR, and kept productive beta chains. Here each entry gathers all rows of one CDR3 protein and keeps the most common genes and DNA. Within this sample are a few hundred thousand distinct CDR3 sequences, with approximately 95% of them counted one time only. The leading ten clones occupy approximately 0.081% of the sample. Sequenced input: CD4+ T cells from PBMCs. The receptors were sampled from a human donor with multiple sclerosis.

The CDR3 reads CASGASGGEQFF. CDR3 bases: TGTGCCAGCGGAGCTAGCGGGGGTGAGCAGTTCTTC. The rearrangement links TRBV3-1 to TRBJ2-1; 10 positions match TRBD2. There are 12 residues in the CDR3. V dropped 8 bases and J dropped 9; count of bases not matched to a gene: 4. Per the germline V gene, CDR1 is LGHDT and CDR2 is YNNKEL (reference sequence).

V is TRBV11-2 and J is TRBJ2-7; no firm D call. The CDR3 is 13 residues long. Germline CDR1 and CDR2: SGHAT and FQNNGV. Trimming stripped 0 bases from V and 3 bases from J, with 6 bases between. The CDR3 DNA is TGTGCCAGCAGCTTAGATGCGGACTACGAGCAGTACGTC. Translation gives CASSLDADYEQYV.

This chain links TRBV20-1 with TRBJ2-5; TRBD2 matches at 8 bases. With 5 bases clipped from V and 5 bases from J, the junction kept 4 bases outside the gene matches. The CDR3 is 12 residues long. Germline lookup yields CDR1 DFQATT and CDR2 SNEGSKA (reference sequence). The DNA for the CDR3 is TGCAGTGCTTCCCCGGGAGGGGAGACCCAGTACTTC. It yields the protein CSASPGGETQYF.

The chain couples TRBV9 to TRBJ2-7, with D perhaps given as TRBD1 or TRBD2 (5 bases each). The CDR3 sequence is 14 residues long. Germline V lookup: CDR1 SGDLS, CDR2 YYNGEE. Trimming took off 1 base at V and 3 bases at J, with 11 bases between the two ends. The CDR3 nucleotides are TGTGCCAGCAGCGTACGGGACGGCAACTACGAGCAGTACTTC. Translation gives CASSVRDGNYEQYF. Drawing the rest from reference TRBV9 and TRBJ2-7, the complete variable domain is DSGVTQTPKHLITATGQRVTLRCSPRSGDLSVYWYQQSLDQGLQFLIQYYNGEERAKGNILERFSAQQFPDLHSELNLSSLELGDSALYFCASSVRDGNYEQYFGPGTRLTVT.

The chain recombines TRBV29-1 with TRBJ2-5; 7 bases map to TRBD1. The germline gives CDR1 SQVTM, CDR2 ANQGSEA. Unmatched junction bases numbered 3, after V lost 4 bases and J lost 1 base. The CDR3 contains 13 residues. The CDR3 reads CSVAGGVQETQYF. Here the CDR3 DNA reads TGCAGCGTTGCAGGGGGAGTCCAAGAGACCCAGTACTTC.

CDR3 bases: TGTGCCAGCAGTGAATTCGGGTTTTCGAGCACTGAAGCTTTCTTT. Translated: CASSEFGFSSTEAFF. V gene TRBV25-1 combines with J gene TRBJ1-1, with D uncertain. In germline, CDR1 is MGHDK, CDR2 SYGVNS. V dropped 1 base and J dropped 4 bases, with 13 bases sitting between them. This CDR3 contains 15 residues. Variable domain in full (rest from reference TRBV25-1 and TRBJ1-1): EADIYQTPRYLVIGTGKKITLECSQTMGHDKMYWYQQDPGMELHLIHYSYGVNSTEKGDLSSESTVSRIRTEHFPLTLESARPSHTSQYLCASSEFGFSSTEAFFGQGTRLTVV.

The gene calls are TRBV27 and TRBJ2-1; D may correspond to TRBD1 or TRBD2 (5 bases each). Germline V gene sequence: CDR1 MNHEY, CDR2 SMNVEV (reference sequence). V was cut by 1 base and J by 11 bases, with 15 bases left in between. The CDR3 consists of 14 residues. The CDR3 spells CASSLWGRGFQQFF. CDR3 bases: TGTGCCAGCAGTTTATGGGGACGGGGTTTTCAGCAGTTCTTC.

The genes are TRBV18 and TRBJ2-7; unclear D gene. Germline V lookup: CDR1 KGHSH, CDR2 LQKENI. CDR3 length: 13 residues. V was cut by 3 bases and J by 1 base, with 7 bases left in between. CDR3 residues: CASSPGRSYEQYV. CDR3 DNA sequence: TGTGCCAGCTCACCGGGCAGATCCTACGAGCAGTACGTC.

V gene TRBV12-3 or TRBV12-4 combines with J gene TRBJ2-2; TRBD1 matches at 7 bases. The V gene end was trimmed by 7 bases and the J gene end by 7 bases; junction bases not matched to a gene: 3. The CDR3 is made up of 12 amino acids. CDR3 coding DNA: TGTGCCAGCAAACAGGGGTACGGGGAGCTGTTTTTT. This codes for CASKQGYGELFF.

Only one count was recorded for this clonotype. The chain is built from TRBV30 and TRBJ1-5; D gene unclear. The germline V gene encodes CDR1 GTSNPN and CDR2 SVGIG (reference sequence). Between the trimmed V and J ends, which lost 3 bases and 7 bases, there was a span of 16 bases. The CDR3 loop spans 14 amino acids. CDR3: CAWSQAATGQPQHF. The CDR3, as DNA: TGTGCCTGGAGCCAGGCGGCCACCGGGCAGCCCCAGCATTTT.

The chain is built from TRBV3-1 and TRBJ2-2, with 7 bases identical to TRBD1. There are 15 residues in the CDR3. V gave up 0 bases and J gave up 4 bases; unmatched junction bases: 2. Germline CDR1 LGHDT, CDR2 YNNKEL (reference sequence). The chain's CDR3 is CASSQENRGTGELFF. The CDR3, as DNA: TGTGCCAGCAGCCAAGAGAACAGGGGCACCGGGGAGCTGTTTTTT.

The rearrangement uses TRBV1 and TRBJ2-3. TRBV1 is assigned pseudogene status. This CDR3 region has 14 residues. Written as DNA, the CDR3 is TGCACCAGCAGCCAGGGGATCAGCACAGATACGCAGTATTTT. Protein sequence: CTSSQGISTDTQYF.

The rearrangement joins TRBV7-9 to TRBJ1-1, with D perhaps TRBD1 (6 bases). CDR1 is SEHNR and CDR2 is FQNEAQ in the germline V gene (reference sequence). Between the trimmed V and J ends, which lost 5 bases and 8 bases, there was a span of 15 bases. This CDR3 has 13 amino acids. The CDR3 nucleotides read TGTGCCAGCAGCCCGGGATTCGGGACAGAAGCTTTCTTT. Translation: CASSPGFGTEAFF.

The chain uses TRBV3-1 and TRBJ2-1; D is perhaps TRBD1 or TRBD2 (5 bases each). This CDR3 is 16 amino acids long. Trimming stripped 0 bases from V and 3 bases from J, with 12 bases between. Germline lookup yields CDR1 LGHDT and CDR2 YNNKEL (reference sequence). Written as DNA, the CDR3 is TGTGCCAGCAGCCAAGATTGGAGGACACTCTACAATGAGCAGTTCTTC. Amino acid sequence: CASSQDWRTLYNEQFF.

The chain recombines TRBV29-1 with TRBJ2-3; 7 bases are shared with TRBD1. V lost 4 bases and J lost 6; bases outside the gene matches: 7. The CDR3 totals 13 residues. The germline V gene encodes CDR1 SQVTM and CDR2 ANQGSEA. For the CDR3, the DNA is TGCAGCGTTGTAAGACAGGGTGGGGATACGCAGTATTTT. It translates to CSVVRQGGDTQYF.

This chain connects TRBV20-1 to TRBJ2-3; D tentatively fits TRBD1 or TRBD2 (5 bases each). Trimming took off 7 bases at V and 5 bases at J, with 13 bases between the two ends. Germline CDR1 and CDR2: DFQATT and SNEGSKA (reference sequence). The CDR3 has 12 amino acids. CDR3 protein: CSGGAGGDTQYF. CDR3 DNA sequence: TGCAGTGGCGGCGCTGGGGGAGATACGCAGTATTTT.

The V call is TRBV3-1, the J call TRBJ2-5; 13 bases are a match to TRBD2. The CDR3 is 18 amino acids. Losses at the gene ends were 1 base for V and 4 bases for J; bases not matched to a gene: 9. Germline CDR1 reads LGHDT; CDR2 reads YNNKEL (reference sequence). CDR3 bases: TGTGCCAGCAGCCAAGGCTTTACTAGCGGGGGGGCGAGAGAGACCCAGTACTTC. It specifies CASSQGFTSGGARETQYF.

This clonotype was recorded only once. The J gene is TRBJ1-1, the V gene TRBV10-3; weak D call: TRBD1 (5 bases). Per germline, CDR1 ENHRY and CDR2 SYGVKD. The CDR3 totals 13 residues. This CDR3 reads CGLKRDLNTEAFF. In DNA, the CDR3 is TGTGGATTGAAGAGGGACTTGAACACTGAAGCTTTCTTT.

This sequence joins TRBV30 and TRBJ2-7, with 16 bases fitting TRBD2. V was pared by 3 bases and J by 7 bases, with 9 bases of the junction left unmatched. The CDR3 contains 16 residues. The germline V gene encodes CDR1 GTSNPN and CDR2 SVGIG (reference sequence). The CDR3 nucleotides are TGTGCCTGGAGCCCTCTTGAGGGACTAGCGGGGGGGGAGCAGTACGTC. Translated, it gives CAWSPLEGLAGGEQYV.

The rearrangement joins TRBV5-1 to TRBJ2-7, with TRBD2 as a possible D gene (6 bases). Trimming stripped 0 bases from V and 4 bases from J, with 11 bases between. The CDR3 is made up of 14 amino acids. The V gene's germline CDR1 is SGHRS and CDR2 YFSETQ. The CDR3 bases are TGCGCCAGCAGCTTGGAGTACGGGGGATACGAGCAGTACTTC. Its protein is CASSLEYGGYEQYF.

The chain recombines TRBV20-1 with TRBJ2-4; 9 bases align to TRBD2. Germline CDR1 reads DFQATT; CDR2 reads SNEGSKA (reference sequence). This CDR3 has 15 residues. Germline trimming cut 5 bases from V and 0 bases from J; bases unmatched to any gene: 5. Written as DNA, the CDR3 is TGCAGTGCTTCTAGCGGGACCCTAGCCAAAAACATTCAGTACTTC. Translating it yields CSASSGTLAKNIQYF.

The chain joins TRBV7-9 to TRBJ2-5, with D possibly being TRBD1 or TRBD2 (6 bases each). The CDR3 totals 15 residues. Trimming took off 2 bases at V and 4 bases at J, with 14 bases between the two ends. CDR1 is SEHNR, CDR2 FQNEAQ, per germline (reference sequence). The CDR3 protein is CASSLSVSGAETQYF. DNA of the CDR3: TGTGCCAGCAGCTTATCCGTTTCGGGGGCAGAGACCCAGTACTTC.

The chain is built from TRBV30 and TRBJ1-2; TRBD1 agrees at 7 bases. This CDR3 is built from 11 residues. The V gene's germline CDR1 is GTSNPN and CDR2 SVGIG (reference sequence). V lost 1 base to trimming and J lost 8 bases; unmatched junction nucleotides: 1. The CDR3, as DNA: TGTGCCTGGAGTGACAGGGGCGGCTACACCTTC. Its protein product is CAWSDRGGYTF.

The chain carries TRBV25-1 and TRBJ2-5; tentative D call: TRBD2 (5 bases). The germline CDR1 and CDR2 sequences are MGHDK and SYGVNS. CDR3 length equals 14 residues. V lost 7 bases, J lost 1 base, and 13 bases lay in between. The CDR3: CASTRGWSQETQYF. In DNA form, the CDR3 reads TGTGCCAGCACCCGAGGGTGGTCCCAAGAGACCCAGTACTTC.